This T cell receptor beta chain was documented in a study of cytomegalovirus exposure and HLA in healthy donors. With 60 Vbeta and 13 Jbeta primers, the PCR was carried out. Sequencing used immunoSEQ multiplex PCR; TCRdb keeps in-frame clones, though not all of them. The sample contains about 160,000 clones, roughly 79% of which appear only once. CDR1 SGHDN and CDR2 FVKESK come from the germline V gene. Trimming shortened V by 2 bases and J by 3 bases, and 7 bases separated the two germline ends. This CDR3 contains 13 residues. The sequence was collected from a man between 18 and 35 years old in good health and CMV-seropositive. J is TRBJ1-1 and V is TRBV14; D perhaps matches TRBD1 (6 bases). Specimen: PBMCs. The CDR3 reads CASSQQGHTEAFF. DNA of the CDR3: TGTGCCAGCAGCCAACAGGGGCACACTGAAGCTTTCTTT.